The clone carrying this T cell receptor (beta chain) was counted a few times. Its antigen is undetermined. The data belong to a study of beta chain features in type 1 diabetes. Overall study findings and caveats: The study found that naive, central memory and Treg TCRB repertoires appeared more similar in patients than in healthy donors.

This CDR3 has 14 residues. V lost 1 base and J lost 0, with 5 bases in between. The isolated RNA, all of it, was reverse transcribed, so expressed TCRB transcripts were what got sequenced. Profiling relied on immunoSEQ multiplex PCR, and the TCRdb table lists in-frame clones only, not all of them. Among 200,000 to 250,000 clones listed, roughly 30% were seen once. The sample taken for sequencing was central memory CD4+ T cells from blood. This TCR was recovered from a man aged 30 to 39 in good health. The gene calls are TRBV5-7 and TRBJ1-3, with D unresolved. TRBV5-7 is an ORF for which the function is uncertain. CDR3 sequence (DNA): TGTGCCAGCAGCTTGAGACCCTCTGGAAACACCATATATTTT. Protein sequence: CASSLRPSGNTIYF.